The rows below give T cell receptor beta chains drawn from one sample of a study of identifying expanded T cells in peripheral blood. Produced via immunoSEQ multiplex PCR; TCRdb's table is partial and in-frame only. The sample holds some 77,000 clones, 88% seen once. Sequenced material: blood. The receptor source for this set is a person aged 18-70 years in good health. The CDR3 runs from the conserved cysteine through the conserved F or W. The D gene is left open where the match is weak. Part of the rows lack a size; the others show once, few, many or a class for expanded clones.

d_gene	v_gene	j_gene	abundance	CDR3aa	CDR3nt
TRBD1	TRBV11-3	TRBJ2-6	-	CASSLEPPRGLRSGANVLTF	TGTGCCAGCAGCTTAGAACCCCCCAGGGGGCTTCGCTCTGGGGCCAACGTCCTGACTTTC
TRBD2	TRBV7-9	TRBJ2-1	-	CASSLAGGNNEQFF	TGTGCCAGCAGCTTAGCGGGGGGGAACAATGAGCAGTTCTTC
-	TRBV30	TRBJ1-6	-	CAWSVRGSGSPLHF	TGTGCCTGGAGTGTACGAGGCAGCGGATCACCCCTCCACTTT
TRBD1	TRBV5-1	TRBJ2-5	-	CASSQTGERETQYF	TGCGCCAGCAGCCAGACAGGGGAGAGGGAGACCCAGTACTTC
TRBD2	TRBV5-1	TRBJ2-1	-	CASSPYPGGRDEQFF	TGCGCCAGCAGCCCTTATCCGGGGGGTAGGGATGAGCAGTTCTTC
TRBD1	TRBV5-1	TRBJ1-5	-	CASSLDTGGGQPQHF	TGCGCCAGCAGCTTGGACACAGGGGGAGGTCAGCCCCAGCATTTT
-	TRBV28	TRBJ1-2	-	CASSFGIYGYTF	TGTGCCAGCAGTTTTGGTATCTATGGCTACACCTTC
-	TRBV15	TRBJ1-6	few	CATSRATDSSPLHF	TGTGCCACCAGCAGAGCGACAGACAGTTCACCCCTCCACTTT
-	TRBV7-2	TRBJ2-6	-	CASSLLGVGANVLTF	TGTGCCAGCAGCTTGTTAGGGGTCGGGGCCAACGTCCTGACTTTC
-	TRBV5-1	TRBJ2-7	-	CATSQGGSSYEQYF	TGCGCCACCTCCCAAGGGGGGTCCTCCTACGAGCAGTACTTC
-	TRBV29-1	TRBJ2-3	-	CSVEARQLSVTDTQYF	TGCAGCGTTGAAGCTCGCCAGTTAAGCGTCACAGATACGCAGTATTTT
-	TRBV30	TRBJ2-3	-	CASWTVDTQYF	TGTGCCTCTTGGACCGTAGATACGCAGTATTTT
-	TRBV10-2	TRBJ1-1	-	CASLVNTEAFF	TGCGCCAGCTTGGTGAACACTGAAGCTTTCTTT
TRBD1	TRBV2	TRBJ2-5	-	CASRQGETQYF	TGTGCCAGCAGACAGGGGGAGACCCAGTACTTC
TRBD1	TRBV7-8	TRBJ2-7	few	CASSLGYWDSTYEQYF	TGTGCCAGCAGCTTAGGTTACTGGGACAGCACCTACGAGCAGTACTTC
TRBD1	TRBV2	TRBJ2-3	-	CATSDRATDTQYF	TGTGCCACCTCGGACAGGGCGACAGATACGCAGTATTTT
-	TRBV29-1	TRBJ1-2	-	CSGGGKIYGYTF	TGCAGCGGAGGGGGTAAAATCTATGGCTACACCTTC